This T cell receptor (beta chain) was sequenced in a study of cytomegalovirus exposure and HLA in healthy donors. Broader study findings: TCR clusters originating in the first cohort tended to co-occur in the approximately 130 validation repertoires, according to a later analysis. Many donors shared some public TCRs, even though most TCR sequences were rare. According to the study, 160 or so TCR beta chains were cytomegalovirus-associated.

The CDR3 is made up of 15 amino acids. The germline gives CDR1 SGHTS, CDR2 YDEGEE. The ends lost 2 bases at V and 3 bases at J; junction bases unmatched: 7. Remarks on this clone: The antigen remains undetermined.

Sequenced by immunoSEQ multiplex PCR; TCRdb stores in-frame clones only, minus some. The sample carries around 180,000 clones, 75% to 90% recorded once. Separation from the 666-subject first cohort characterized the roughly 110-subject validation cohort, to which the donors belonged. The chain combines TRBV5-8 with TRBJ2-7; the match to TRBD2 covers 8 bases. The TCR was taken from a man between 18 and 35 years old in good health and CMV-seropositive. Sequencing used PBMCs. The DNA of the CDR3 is TGTGCCAGCAGCTTACGAGCGGGAGCCTTCTACGAGCAGTACTTC. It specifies CASSLRAGAFYEQYF.